The clone carrying this T cell receptor beta chain came up many times. Researchers amplified the TCR beta CDR3 regions from RNA transcripts. TCR CDR3 underwent first-round RT-PCR with the HTBI primer set. TCRdb reprocessed the multiplex PCR reads with MiXCR, giving one entry per CDR3 protein. The sample includes about 720,000 distinct CDR3 sequences, about 16% of them seen just once. This entry belongs to a study of T cells in Graves' hyperthyroidism and ophthalmopathy. The receptor's source is a man aged 18 to 35 with Graves' hyperthyroidism. Sequenced: blood.

In nucleotides, the CDR3 is TGTGCCAGCAGCTCGCAGGGAAGGGGCACTGAAGCTTTCTTT. It yields the protein CASSSQGRGTEAFF. The chain employs TRBV7-6 and TRBJ1-1; D possibly corresponds to TRBD1 (5 bases). The CDR3 length is 14 residues. The V gene's germline CDR1 is SGHVS and CDR2 FNYEAQ. Trimming pared 4 bases from V and 4 bases from J, leaving 13 bases between.